This TCR beta chain was profiled in a study of cytomegalovirus exposure and HLA in healthy donors. PCR involved 60 Vbeta and 13 Jbeta primers. Clones were read by immunoSEQ multiplex PCR, and TCRdb kept only the in-frame ones, dropping some. The table has around 190,000 clones, over 65% seen once. Germline loops: CDR1 SGHDT, CDR2 YYEEEE. The V and J ends lost 0 bases and 6 bases respectively, with 4 bases between them. The CDR3 is made up of 12 amino acids. This sequence was found in a woman aged 25 to 39 in good health and CMV-seronegative. The chain employs TRBV5-6 and TRBJ1-5; unclear D gene. What was sequenced was PBMCs. The CDR3 DNA sequence: TGTGCCAGCAGCTTGGGGAGTCAGCCCCAGCATTTT. It is translated as CASSLGSQPQHF.